This record concerns one TCR beta chain sequence. This record belongs to a study of human T cells and chemical hapten exposure. This CDR3 spans 13 amino acids. The germline CDR1 and CDR2 sequences are MNHNY and SVGAGI (reference sequence). The V and J ends lost 3 bases and 5 bases respectively, with 8 bases between them. Time point reported: patch test 1, 2 weeks after DPC sensitization. The treatment: therapeutic diphenylcyclopropenone sensitization with weekly scalp DPC. From the RACE reads, TCRdb called clonotypes with MiXCR, one entry per CDR3 protein. The sample comprises 180,000 or so distinct CDR3 sequences, around 24% of which are singletons, and approximately 6.7% rests with the top ten.

The sequencing here drew on whole blood, taken in connection with sensitization to the hapten diphenylcyclopropenone (DPC). V and J are TRBV6-6 and TRBJ1-5, with a possible D match to TRBD1 (6 bases). This receptor was taken from a woman between 45 and 60 years old with alopecia areata. Some clones in this sample may be carry-over from other donors' samples. CDR3 DNA: TGTGCCAGCAGTTATTACAGGGATCAGCCCCAGCATTTT. It translates to CASSYYRDQPQHF.